This T cell receptor beta chain was captured in a study of cytomegalovirus exposure and HLA in healthy donors. The PCR contained 60 Vbeta and 13 Jbeta primers. Only in-frame clones appear in the TCRdb table, and some are missing; sequencing was by immunoSEQ multiplex PCR. The sample yields some 91,000 clones, about 80% seen once. V lost 4 bases to trimming and J lost 3 bases, with 20 bases between them. The CDR3 sequence is 17 residues long. Germline assignment: CDR1 SGDLS and CDR2 YYNGEE. The rearrangement uses TRBV9 and TRBJ2-1, with TRBD1 as a possible D gene (6 bases). This receptor was identified in a man aged 40-50 years in good health and CMV-seronegative. Sequencing was carried out using PBMCs. CDR3 DNA: TGTGCCAGCAGCCCCAAAGGGCAGGGGCAATACTACAATGAGCAGTTCTTC. This sequence encodes CASSPKGQGQYYNEQFF.